This T cell receptor beta chain stems from a study of cytomegalovirus exposure and HLA in healthy donors. Whole-study results and caveats: Earlier findings revealed that most TCR beta V segments proved productive either about 90% or about 30% of the time. High sensitivity and specificity were reportedly achieved when the classifier diagnosed cytomegalovirus status.

This PCR relied on a set of 60 Vbeta primers and 13 Jbeta primers. Method: immunoSEQ multiplex PCR; TCRdb's copy keeps in-frame clones and lacks some. The table records over 90,000 clones, around 76% of them present only once. Germline CDR1 SNHLY, CDR2 FYNNEI. The CDR3 runs 11 residues. Trimming shortened V by 2 bases and J by 7 bases, and 6 bases separated the two germline ends. Note on this clone: No antigen is known for it.

Each of the donors was a healthy bone marrow donor. This sequence was found in a woman aged 18-29 years in good health and CMV-seropositive. Material: PBMCs. This chain uses TRBV2 with TRBJ2-7; D perhaps matches TRBD2 (5 bases). Written as DNA, the CDR3 is TGTGCCAGCAGTGAAACGGGAGAGCAGTACTTC. Translated: CASSETGEQYF. Drawing the rest from reference TRBV2 and TRBJ2-7, the complete variable domain is EPEVTQTPSHQVTQMGQEVILRCVPISNHLYFYWYRQILGQKVEFLVSFYNNEISEKSEIFDDQFSVERPDGSNFTLKIRSTKLEDSAMYFCASSETGEQYFGPGTRLTVT.